The 5 T cell receptor beta chains in this list originate from one sample, sequenced in a study of T cell changes during pregnancy in multiple sclerosis. The data were produced by immunoSEQ multiplex PCR, yet TCRdb's version contains in-frame clones alone and is incomplete. Of around 54,000 clones listed, around 90% are singletons. The sequencing used CD4+ T cells from peripheral blood mononuclear cells, collected after pregnancy. These receptors came from a female donor in good health, enrolled as a control in a pregnancy study.

The V and J genes are TRBV2 and TRBJ2-3; 12 bases fit TRBD2. The J segment lost 4 bases and the V segment lost 7 bases, leaving 6 bases of the junction unmatched. CDR3 size: 15 residues. Per germline, CDR1 SNHLY and CDR2 FYNNEI. The CDR3 nucleotides read TGTGCCAGCACGAGACTAGCGGGAGTCCCAGATACGCAGTATTTT. Encoded protein: CASTRLAGVPDTQYF.

The chain joins TRBV30 to TRBJ2-2; D not resolved. Deletions cut 5 bases from V and 4 bases from J, with 8 bases between. Germline V gene sequence: CDR1 GTSNPN, CDR2 SVGIG (reference sequence). The CDR3 has 12 residues. The CDR3, as DNA: TGTGCCTGGTCCCCCTCCACCGGGGAGCTGTTTTTT. Translating gives CAWSPSTGELFF.

CDR3 in amino acids: CASGLRSGGTDTQYF. In DNA form, the CDR3 reads TGTGCTAGTGGTTTAAGGTCGGGGGGCACAGATACGCAGTATTTT. The J gene is TRBJ2-3, the V gene TRBV12-5, with a possible D match to TRBD2 (6 bases). Trimming removed 3 bases at V and 1 base at J, with 11 bases between. Germline CDR1 LGHNT, CDR2 FRNRAP. CDR3 size: 15 residues.

The chain carries TRBV6-5 and TRBJ2-7; D not resolved. Trimming pared 0 bases from V and 0 bases from J, leaving 9 bases between. The CDR3 is 15 residues long. Germline assignment: CDR1 MNHEY and CDR2 SVGAGI. In nucleotides, the CDR3 is TGTGCCAGCAGTTACTCGGGCGCATACTCCTACGAGCAGTACTTC. This encodes CASSYSGAYSYEQYF.

The V gene is TRBV19, the J gene TRBJ1-1, with TRBD1 matching over 7 bases. The CDR3 runs to 15 residues. Trimming at V came to 7 bases and at J to 0 bases, leaving 8 bases not matched to a gene. The germline V gene encodes CDR1 LNHDA and CDR2 SQIVND (reference sequence). CDR3 loop: CASTRQGGMNTEAFF. In DNA, the CDR3 is TGTGCCAGTACCCGACAGGGCGGAATGAACACTGAAGCTTTCTTT.